Below, 15 T cell receptor beta chains from the same sample are listed, as sequenced in a study of spatial heterogeneity in lung cancer. TCRdb ran MiXCR on the 5' RACE reads and lists one entry per CDR3 protein. The table has 5,200 or so distinct CDR3 sequences, around 26% seen once; the top ten hold under 20%. As for time point: sample taken at primary tumor resection. Material for sequencing was whole RNA from tumor, nontumor lung or frozen PBMC, left unsorted. This specimen was PBMCs, taken at surgery. The receptors originated from a male donor with early-stage non-small cell lung cancer.

By proportion, this clonotype is large (0.1 to 1%). The gene calls are TRBV20-1 and TRBJ2-7, with a possible D match to TRBD2 (5 bases). V lost 3 bases and J 0 bases, leaving 6 bases between the germline ends. The CDR3 loop spans 12 amino acids. Germline loops: CDR1 DFQATT, CDR2 SNEGSKA (reference sequence). CDR3 amino acids: CSARDFSYEQYF. CDR3 DNA: TGCAGTGCTAGGGACTTCTCCTACGAGCAGTACTTC.

This clonotype is medium-sized by share. The gene calls are TRBV7-9 and TRBJ1-6; a possible D gene is TRBD1 (6 bases). The germline V gene encodes CDR1 SEHNR and CDR2 FQNEAQ (reference sequence). V lost 5 bases and J lost 8, with 16 bases in between. The CDR3 loop spans 15 amino acids. The CDR3 loop is CASSRYRDTHSPLHF. The CDR3 nucleotides are TGTGCCAGCAGCAGATACAGGGACACTCATTCACCCCTCCACTTT.

This clonotype is categorized as medium-sized. The J gene is TRBJ2-3, the V gene TRBV19; 7 positions match TRBD1. Losses at the gene ends were 3 bases for V and 2 bases for J; bases not matched to a gene: 11. Germline-derived CDR1 and CDR2 are LNHDA and SQIVND (reference sequence). This CDR3 is built from 17 residues. The CDR3 reads CASSIGLRDRYTDTQYF. CDR3 coding DNA: TGTGCCAGTAGTATTGGCCTCCGGGACAGATACACAGATACGCAGTATTTT.

This clonotype is deemed medium-sized. V and J are TRBV13 and TRBJ1-2; unclear D gene. V was trimmed by 1 base and J by 8 bases, leaving 11 bases between them. CDR3 size: 13 residues. The V gene's germline CDR1 is PRHDT and CDR2 FYEKMQ (reference sequence). The CDR3 loop is CASSLEVEVGYTF. The CDR3 DNA reads as TGTGCCAGCAGCTTAGAGGTAGAAGTGGGCTACACCTTC.

This clonotype is categorized as medium-sized. The genes are TRBV5-1 and TRBJ1-2; D is unclear. This CDR3 is built from 14 residues. CDR1 and CDR2 from the germline V gene are SGHRS and YFSETQ. V lost 1 base and J lost 2, with 9 bases in between. The CDR3 loop reads CASSLSSPNYGYTF. DNA for the CDR3: TGCGCCAGCAGCTTGTCGAGTCCCAACTATGGCTACACCTTC.

The chain couples TRBV27 to TRBJ2-1; D gene uncertain. The CDR3 extends over 14 amino acids. V lost 4 bases and J 4 bases, leaving 11 bases between the germline ends. CDR1 is MNHEY, CDR2 SMNVEV, per germline (reference sequence). CDR3 region: CASSSLIPYNEQFF. For the CDR3, the DNA is TGTGCCAGCAGTTCATTAATACCTTACAATGAGCAGTTCTTC.

This clonotype counts as medium-sized. The V call is TRBV10-3, the J call TRBJ2-7; 9 bases agree with TRBD2. V was clipped by 6 bases and J by 9 bases; unmatched bases: 12. This CDR3 is built from 14 residues. In germline, CDR1 is ENHRY, CDR2 SYGVKD. DNA for the CDR3: TGTGCCATCAGCTCAGCGGGAGGCCAGCTCGGGCAGTACTTC. It codes for CAISSAGGQLGQYF.

CDR3 in amino acids: CASSPRTSGTTDTQYF. The CDR3 nucleotides are TGTGCCAGCAGTCCGAGGACTAGCGGCACCACAGATACGCAGTATTTT. V and J are TRBV27 and TRBJ2-3, with 10 positions matching TRBD2. Germline V gene lookup returns CDR1 MNHEY and CDR2 SMNVEV (reference sequence). With 5 bases clipped from V and 2 bases from J, the junction kept 7 bases outside the gene matches. The CDR3 sequence is 16 residues long.

This clonotype is medium-sized. The chain recombines TRBV2 with TRBJ2-7; possible D gene TRBD2, 6 bases. V lost 2 bases, J lost 0 bases, and 11 bases lay in between. The CDR3 sequence is 15 residues long. Germline CDR1 reads SNHLY; CDR2 reads FYNNEI. CDR3 sequence: CASSELASSSYEQYF. The CDR3, as DNA: TGTGCCAGCAGTGAACTAGCGTCCAGCTCCTACGAGCAGTACTTC.

At least ten counts were recorded for this clonotype. V is TRBV7-2 and J is TRBJ2-3; 9 bases align to TRBD2. This CDR3 comprises 15 residues. The V gene's germline CDR1 is SGHTA and CDR2 FQGNSA. J lost 3 bases, V lost 5 bases, and 6 bases had no gene match. CDR3 amino acids: CASSPLAGETDTQYF. The CDR3 bases are TGTGCCAGCAGCCCGTTAGCGGGAGAAACAGATACGCAGTATTTT.

J is TRBJ2-5 and V is TRBV20-1; 7 bases are a match to TRBD1. The germline gives CDR1 DFQATT, CDR2 SNEGSKA (reference sequence). V gave up 2 bases and J gave up 5 bases; unmatched junction bases: 5. The CDR3 length is 13 residues. The CDR3 reads CSARKGALETQYF. The CDR3, as DNA: TGCAGTGCTAGAAAGGGGGCGTTGGAGACCCAGTACTTC.

The CDR3 reads CASSLDSGSSYEQYF. The CDR3 DNA reads as TGTGCCAGCAGCTTAGACAGTGGGAGCTCCTACGAGCAGTACTTC. The V gene is TRBV7-2, the J gene TRBJ2-7; D is possibly TRBD2 (5 bases). V lost 1 base, J lost 0 bases, and 10 bases lay in between. The CDR3 runs to 15 residues. The V gene's germline CDR1 is SGHTA and CDR2 FQGNSA.

The chain employs TRBV20-1 and TRBJ1-2; D might be TRBD1 (5 bases). Germline CDR1 is DFQATT and CDR2 is SNEGSKA (reference sequence). The CDR3 contains 13 residues. The CDR3 DNA is TGCAGCTACACCGGGACCCTTGGCTATGGCTACACCTTC. Translating it yields CSYTGTLGYGYTF.

This clonotype is labeled medium-sized (0.01 to 0.1%). In nucleotides, the CDR3 is TGCAGTGCTAGAGATATGGGGGGCACCGGGGAGCTGTTTTTT. Translating it yields CSARDMGGTGELFF. This sequence joins TRBV20-1 and TRBJ2-2; weak D call: TRBD2 (6 bases). This CDR3 region has 14 residues. Trimming removed 0 bases from V and 4 bases from J, with 9 bases in between. CDR1 and CDR2 from the germline V gene are DFQATT and SNEGSKA (reference sequence).

By its share, this clonotype is medium-sized (0.01 to 0.1%). The rearrangement joins TRBV5-1 to TRBJ1-4, with TRBD1 matching 8 bases. With 4 bases clipped from V and 8 bases from J, the junction kept 7 bases outside the gene matches. The CDR3 is 14 amino acids. The germline V gene encodes CDR1 SGHRS and CDR2 YFSETQ. CDR3 residues: CASSTGQGREKLFF. DNA for the CDR3: TGCGCCAGCAGCACCGGACAGGGCCGGGAAAAACTGTTTTTT.